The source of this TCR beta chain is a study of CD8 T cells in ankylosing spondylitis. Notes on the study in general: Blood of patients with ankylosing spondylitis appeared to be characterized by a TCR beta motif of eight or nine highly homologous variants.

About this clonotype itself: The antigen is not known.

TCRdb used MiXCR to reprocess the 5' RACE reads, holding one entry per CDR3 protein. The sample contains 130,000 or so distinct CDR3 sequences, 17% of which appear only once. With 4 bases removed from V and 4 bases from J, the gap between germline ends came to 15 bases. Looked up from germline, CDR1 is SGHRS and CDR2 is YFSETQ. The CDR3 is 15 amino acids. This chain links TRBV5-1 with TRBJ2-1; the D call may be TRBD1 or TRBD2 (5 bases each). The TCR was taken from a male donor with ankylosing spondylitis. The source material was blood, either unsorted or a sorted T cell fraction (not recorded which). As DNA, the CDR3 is TGCGCCAGCAGCCCCTTGGGGGATACTTACAATGAGCAGTTCTTC. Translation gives CASSPLGDTYNEQFF.